The 10 T cell receptor beta chains reported below all come from one sample, sequenced in a study of T cell clonality in common variable immunodeficiency. Here immunoSEQ multiplex PCR was the method, and the copy in TCRdb shows in-frame clones only, minus some. The sample yields around 50,000 clones, without any singletons. Sequencing input: peripheral blood mononuclear cells. The origin of the receptors is a person aged 18 to 75 in good health.

This clone was seen many times. CDR3 DNA, as far as it was read: TGCGCCAGCAGCTTTACCGGGACTACCTACGAG. It is translated as CASSFTGTTYE. The full CDR3 protein reads CASSFTGTTYEQYF. The V and J genes are TRBV5-1 and TRBJ2-7; 7 positions match TRBD2. The CDR3 end lies 3 residues beyond the end of the read and is filled in from the germline J gene. CDR3 size: 14 residues. Per germline, CDR1 SGHRS and CDR2 YFSETQ. V lost 2 bases, J lost 2 bases, and 4 bases stayed unmatched.

This clone was observed at least ten times. The read comes to an end 3 residues before the CDR3 does, leaving the germline J gene to fill in the end. The V call is TRBV20-1, the J call TRBJ1-5, with a weak D call TRBD1 (6 bases). The CDR3 runs 17 residues. Germline V gives CDR1 DFQATT, CDR2 SNEGSKA (reference sequence). The V end was cut by 2 bases, the J end by 4 bases, with 21 bases between. CDR3 sequence reads: CSARLRTAGVKNQPQHF. Incomplete CDR3 DNA: TGCAGTGCTAGATTACGGACAGCCGGCGTAAAGAATCAGCCC.

This clone was recorded many times. With the read ending 3 residues before the CDR3 end, the germline J gene is used to fill in that end. The chain employs TRBV19 and TRBJ2-2; D gene uncertain. From germline, CDR1 is LNHDA and CDR2 SQIVND (reference sequence). Trimming removed 6 bases from V and 0 bases from J, with 11 bases in between. The CDR3 runs to 15 residues. The sequenced CDR3 bases are TGTGCCAGTAGCCAAGATCCGGCGAACACCGGGGAG. It specifies CASSQDPANTGE. The whole CDR3 is CASSQDPANTGELFF. Supplemented by reference TRBV19 and TRBJ2-2, the full variable domain reads DGGITQSPKYLFRKEGQNVTLSCEQNLNHDAMYWYRQDPGQGLRLIYYSQIVNDFQKGDIAEGYSVSREKKESFPLTVTSAQKNPTAFYLCASSQDPANTGELFFGEGSRLTVL.

Many counts were recorded for this clone. The read stops 3 residues short of the end of the CDR3; the missing end is completed from the germline J gene. The chain is built from TRBV29-1 and TRBJ1-1; D is unresolved. This CDR3 contains 10 residues. The germline gives CDR1 SQVTM, CDR2 ANQGSEA. The germline V and J ends were trimmed by 5 bases and 5 bases, with 6 bases remaining between them. The CDR3 DNA, read in part, is TGCAGCGTTCTTGCGACTGAA. The encoded protein is CSVLATE. The full CDR3 protein is CSVLATEAFF.

The sample holds many counts of this clone. The read finishes 3 residues shy of the CDR3 end, and the germline J gene is used to complete it. The chain couples TRBV6-2 or TRBV6-3 to TRBJ1-5; D unresolved. V was cut by 8 bases and J by 2 bases, with 10 bases left in between. Germline V CDR1 and CDR2: MNHEY, SVGEGT. The CDR3 has 13 residues. The covered CDR3 bases are TGTGCCAGCCGCTCTCCGGGCAATCAGCCC. Its translation: CASRSPGNQP. In full, the CDR3 reads CASRSPGNQPQHF.

This clone has a count of ten or more. The read gets to within 3 residues of the CDR3 end, and the germline J gene fills in the rest. The genes are TRBV7-8 and TRBJ2-2, with TRBD1 matching over 8 bases. The CDR3 extends over 16 amino acids. The V gene end was trimmed by 2 bases and the J gene end by 4 bases; junction bases not matched to a gene: 6. From germline, CDR1 is SGHVS and CDR2 FQNEAQ. CDR3 DNA (partial): TGTGCCAGCAGCTTATACAAGGACAGGGCCACCGGGGAG. Protein product: CASSLYKDRATGE. The full CDR3 protein is CASSLYKDRATGELFF.

This clone was detected many times. The sequence runs out 3 residues before the end of the CDR3; the remainder is reconstructed from the germline J gene. The V call is TRBV18, the J call TRBJ2-7, with D maybe TRBD2 (6 bases). The germline gives CDR1 KGHSH, CDR2 LQKENI. Trimming took 6 bases from V and 0 from J, leaving 15 bases between them. The CDR3 covers 15 residues. The DNA read from the CDR3 is TGTGCCAGCTCGACAGCGTTAGCGGCCTCCTACGAG. Its protein product is CASSTALAASYE. The full CDR3 is CASSTALAASYEQYF.

The sample holds many counts of this clone. The missing CDR3 end, 3 residues past where the read stops, is filled in from the germline J gene. The chain has TRBV6-2 or TRBV6-3 and TRBJ2-2; perhaps TRBD1 as D (6 bases). Looked up from germline, CDR1 is MNHEY and CDR2 is SVGEGT. The CDR3 consists of 15 residues. Trimming cost V 5 bases and J 0 bases, with 10 bases left between them. The CDR3 DNA, read in part, is TGTGCCAGCAGTAACAGGGCCCCGAACACCGGGGAG. The encoded protein is CASSNRAPNTGE. The whole CDR3 is CASSNRAPNTGELFF.

This clone was recorded many times. The read stops 3 residues short of the end of the CDR3; the missing end is completed from the germline J gene. The rearrangement joins TRBV12-5 to TRBJ2-7; 8 bases fit TRBD1. This CDR3 has 17 residues. The V and J ends lost 0 bases and 1 base, in that order; junction bases with no gene match: 8. The germline CDR1 and CDR2 sequences are LGHNT and FRNRAP. This chain's CDR3 is CASGLVLGQGNSYEQYF. The sequenced CDR3 bases are TGTGCTAGTGGTTTGGTACTCGGACAGGGAAATTCCTACGAG.

This clone has a count of ten or more. The read ends 3 residues before the CDR3 terminus; that terminus is restored from the germline J gene. The chain is built from TRBV19 and TRBJ1-2; tentative D call: TRBD1 (6 bases). The length of the CDR3 is 14 residues. CDR1 is LNHDA and CDR2 is SQIVND in the germline V gene (reference sequence). Incomplete CDR3 DNA: TGTGCCAGTAGTATAGGGGACATCTCGAGAGGC. Translating gives CASSIGDISRG. The entire CDR3 protein reads CASSIGDISRGYTF.